This T cell receptor (beta chain) was identified in a study of CD8 T cells in ankylosing spondylitis (dated by TCRdb to about 2017). Notes on the research overall: T cell receptor beta repertoires were profiled in healthy donors and ankylosing spondylitis patients so that disease-linked TCR variants could be found. In total, the full study cohort was made up of some 110 healthy donors and approximately 27 ankylosing spondylitis patients. Peripheral blood was sampled, and synovial fluid was additionally collected from ankylosing spondylitis patients. Here is what the overall study found, with its caveats: In peripheral blood, the disease-linked clones were found at relatively low frequencies and had a CD8+ phenotype. The disease-linked clones were reported as significantly enriched in matched synovial fluid samples from ankylosing spondylitis patients. A TCR beta motif of seven or eight highly homologous amino acid variants appeared characteristic of blood from ankylosing spondylitis patients. Some motif variants had previously been reported in the synovial fluid and blood of reactive arthritis patients, which suggests shared mechanisms of disease initiation.

The CDR1 and CDR2 encoded by the germline V gene are SGDLS and YYNGEE. V was cut back by 8 bases and J by 2 bases, leaving a gap of 16 bases between them. Counted from cysteine to phenylalanine, this CDR3 has 14 amino acids. Only CDR3 DNA remains: 42 bases, in frame from the first base. This clonotype was picked up one time. It has no known antigen specificity. Base qualities are not at hand, and no much larger clone is one base apart. Single-read evidence is weak. The sequencing machine was an Illumina HiSeq 2500. Quantitative 5'-RACE with molecular barcodes was used to prepare TCR beta libraries. Turning to the authors' computational methods: Disease-linked TCR variants were identified with a new computational method built on a probabilistic model of VDJ rearrangement. The public reads were run again by TCRdb, first through fastp at Q25 and then through MiXCR, and only productive beta chains were kept. Here each entry gathers all rows of one CDR3 protein and keeps the most common genes and DNA. These V and J calls are TCRdb output, not the study's own analysis. The sample table lists around 42,000 distinct CDR3 sequences, 2.7% of them with a count of one. Together, the top ten hold approximately 4.5% of the sample.

This sequence originates from a male donor with ankylosing spondylitis or in good health (not recorded which). The rearrangement combines TRBV9 with TRBJ2-5, with a weak D call of TRBD2 (6 bases match). Sequencing was carried out using blood, either unsorted or a sorted T cell fraction (not recorded which). The DNA sequence is given as TGTGCCAGAAGAGGCATGGCGGGGCAAGAGACCCAGTACTTC. This translates into CARRGMAGQETQYF.